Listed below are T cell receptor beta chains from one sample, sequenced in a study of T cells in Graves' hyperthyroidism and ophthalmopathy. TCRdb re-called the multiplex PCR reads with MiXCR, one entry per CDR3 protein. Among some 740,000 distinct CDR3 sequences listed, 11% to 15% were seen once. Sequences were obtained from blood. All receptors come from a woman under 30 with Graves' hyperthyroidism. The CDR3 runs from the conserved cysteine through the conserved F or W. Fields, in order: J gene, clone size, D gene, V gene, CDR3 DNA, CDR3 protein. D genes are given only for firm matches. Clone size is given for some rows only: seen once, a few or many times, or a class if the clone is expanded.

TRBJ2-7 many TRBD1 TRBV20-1 TGCAGTGCTCACCTAGGGCAGGGGGCATGGCGGGAGCAGTACTTC CSAHLGQGAWREQYF
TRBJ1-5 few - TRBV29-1 TGCAGCGTTGTTGGTGGGGGGGATCAGCCCCAGCATTTT CSVVGGGDQPQHF
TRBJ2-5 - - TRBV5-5 TGTGCCAGCAGCTTGGAAGGGATGGGGGAGACCCAGTACTTC CASSLEGMGETQYF
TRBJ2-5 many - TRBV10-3 TGTGCCATCAGTGAGTCACTCAGACAAGAGACCCAGTACTTC CAISESLRQETQYF
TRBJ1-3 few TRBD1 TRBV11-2 TGTGCCAGCAGCTTAGGTCGTTGGGACAGAGACTACTCTGGAAACACCATATATTTT CASSLGRWDRDYSGNTIYF
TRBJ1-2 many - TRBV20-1 TGCAGTGCTAGAGATACCGTGGACTATGGCTACACCTTC CSARDTVDYGYTF
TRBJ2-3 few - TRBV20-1 TGCAGTCCCACCGGGGGTGGGATCGGGGATACGCAGTATTTT CSPTGGGIGDTQYF
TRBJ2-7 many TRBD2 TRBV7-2 TGTGCCAGCAGCTCGCCGGGACTAGCGGGAGGTGACGAGCAGTACTTC CASSSPGLAGGDEQYF
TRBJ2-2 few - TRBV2 TGTGCCAGCAGTGTTCTGGGGGCGAACACCGGGGAGCTGTTTTTT CASSVLGANTGELFF
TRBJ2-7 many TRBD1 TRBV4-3 TGCGCCAGCAGCCGGACAGGGGGGGGGTACGAGCAGTACTTC CASSRTGGGYEQYF
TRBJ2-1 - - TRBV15 TGTGCCACCAGCAGAGCGGGACTTCCCGCCTACAATGAGCAGTTCTTC CATSRAGLPAYNEQFF
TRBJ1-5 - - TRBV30 TGTGCCTGGAGTGTAATTCAGGGAGGTCAGCCCCAGCATTTT CAWSVIQGGQPQHF
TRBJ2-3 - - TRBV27 TGTGCCAGCAGTTTACTAAAATTAGCGTCGGCAGATACGCAGTATTTT CASSLLKLASADTQYF
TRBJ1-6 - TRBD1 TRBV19 TGTGCCAGTAGTGGGACAGGGAACTCACCCCTCCACTTT CASSGTGNSPLHF
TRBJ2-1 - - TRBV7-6 TGTGCCAGCAGCGACAGACTCCGGGACCCCTACAATGAGCAGTTCTTC CASSDRLRDPYNEQFF
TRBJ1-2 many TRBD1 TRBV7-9 TGCGCCAGCATTCGGGACAGGGTGTCCCATGGCTACACCTTC CASIRDRVSHGYTF
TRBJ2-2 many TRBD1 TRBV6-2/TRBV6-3 TGTGCCAGCGCGGTGACAGGGACCAACACCGGGGAGCTGTTTTTT CASAVTGTNTGELFF
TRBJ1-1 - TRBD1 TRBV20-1 TGCAGTGCTAGCGACAGGGGGGACACTGAAGCTTTCTTT CSASDRGDTEAFF
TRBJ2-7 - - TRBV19 TGTGCCACCACCTTTGGAGACGAGCAGTACTTC CATTFGDEQYF
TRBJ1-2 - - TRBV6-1 TGTGCCAGCATGGGGGGAGTCGGCTACACCTTC CASMGGVGYTF
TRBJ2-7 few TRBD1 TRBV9 TGTGCCAGCAGCGTAGACAGGGGGGACGAGCAGTACTTC CASSVDRGDEQYF
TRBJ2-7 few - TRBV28 TGTGCCAGCGGGGGCACATCCTACGAGCAGTACTTC CASGGTSYEQYF
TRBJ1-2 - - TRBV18 TGTGCCAGCTCTCTACAGGGATTGGGGCCGGCCGTGGCAACGGTTGGCTACACCTTC CASSLQGLGPAVATVGYTF
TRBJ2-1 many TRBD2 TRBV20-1 TGCAGTGCTAGAGATTTGGGACTACCTTCGAATGAGCAGTTCTTC CSARDLGLPSNEQFF
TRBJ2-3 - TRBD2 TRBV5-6 TGTGCCAGCAGCTTGGTTCTAGCGGGAGTTTGGGATACGCAGTATTTT CASSLVLAGVWDTQYF
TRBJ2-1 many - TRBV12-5 TGTGCTAGTGGGTGGGACACCCACAATGAGCAGTTCTTC CASGWDTHNEQFF
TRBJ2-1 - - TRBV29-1 TGCAGCGGATCTAGGGGGAGTGAGCAGTTCTTC CSGSRGSEQFF
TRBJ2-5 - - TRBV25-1 TGTGCCAGCAGGTCAGGTGACGGGCTAAGGGGAGAGACCCAGTACTTC CASRSGDGLRGETQYF
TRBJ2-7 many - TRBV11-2 TGTGCCAGCAGCTACCACGGGGGTTCCTACGAGCAGTACTTC CASSYHGGSYEQYF
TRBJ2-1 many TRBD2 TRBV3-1 TGTGCCAGCAGCCAAGGATCTAGCGGAAGGGCTCGGGAGTTCTTC CASSQGSSGRAREFF
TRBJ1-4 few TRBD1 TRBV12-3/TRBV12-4 TGTGCCAGCAGTTACGGGGGGACAGGGGCAGGGACTAATGAAAAACTGTTTTTT CASSYGGTGAGTNEKLFF
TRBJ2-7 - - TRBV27 TGTGCCAGCAGTTTTGAATCGGCGAAATACGAGCAGTACTTC CASSFESAKYEQYF
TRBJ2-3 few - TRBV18 TGTGCCAGCTCACCAATTAAGTCGGAGAGCACAGATACGCAGTATTTT CASSPIKSESTDTQYF
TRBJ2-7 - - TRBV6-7 TGTGCCAGCAGTTACTCGATTGCGGACACATACGAGCAGTACTTC CASSYSIADTYEQYF
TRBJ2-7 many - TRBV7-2 TGTGCCAGCAGCTTAGCAGTTGTCACTACCTCCTACGAGCAGTACTTC CASSLAVVTTSYEQYF
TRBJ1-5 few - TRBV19 TGTGCCAGTAGCCCCCTGTCGGTGTCTGGGATTTCCAATCAGCCCCAGCATTTT CASSPLSVSGISNQPQHF
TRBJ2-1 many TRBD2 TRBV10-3 TGTGCCATCAGTGACTCAGCGGGATGGGCAAATGAGCAGTTCTTC CAISDSAGWANEQFF
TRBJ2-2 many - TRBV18 TGTGCCAGCTCACCGGTATCCGGGGCTGGGGAGCTGTTTTTT CASSPVSGAGELFF
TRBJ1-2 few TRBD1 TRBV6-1 TGTGCCAGCAGCCTACAGGGGATAAATGGCTACACCTTC CASSLQGINGYTF
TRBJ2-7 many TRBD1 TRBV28 TGTGCCAGCAAGCACCGGGACAGGGGGCCCTACGAGCAGTACTTC CASKHRDRGPYEQYF
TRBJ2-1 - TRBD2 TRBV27 TGTGCCAGCAGTCAGGTTTGGGCTAGCGGCTACAATGAGCAGTTCTTC CASSQVWASGYNEQFF